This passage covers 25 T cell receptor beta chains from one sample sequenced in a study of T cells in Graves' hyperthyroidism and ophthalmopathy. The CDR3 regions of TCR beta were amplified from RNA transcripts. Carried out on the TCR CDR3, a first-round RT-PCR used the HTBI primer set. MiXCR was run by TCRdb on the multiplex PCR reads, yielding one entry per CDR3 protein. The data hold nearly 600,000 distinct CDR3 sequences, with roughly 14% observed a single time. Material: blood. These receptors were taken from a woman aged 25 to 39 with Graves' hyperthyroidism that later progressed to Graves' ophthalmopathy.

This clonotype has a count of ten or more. As DNA, the CDR3 is TGTGCCAGCAGTTTATTCGGGGAGGGGGAGACCCAGTACTTC. This sequence encodes CASSLFGEGETQYF. The rearrangement links TRBV27 to TRBJ2-5, with 7 bases aligning to TRBD2. The CDR3 sequence is 14 residues long. CDR1 and CDR2 from the germline V gene are MNHEY and SMNVEV (reference sequence). V was pared by 1 base and J by 5 bases, with 4 bases of the junction left unmatched.

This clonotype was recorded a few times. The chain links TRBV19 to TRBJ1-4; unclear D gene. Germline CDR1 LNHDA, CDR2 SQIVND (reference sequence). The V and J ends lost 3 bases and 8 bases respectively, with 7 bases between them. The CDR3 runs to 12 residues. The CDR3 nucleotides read TGTGCCAGTAGTATGTGGAGCGAAAAACTGTTTTTT. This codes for CASSMWSEKLFF.

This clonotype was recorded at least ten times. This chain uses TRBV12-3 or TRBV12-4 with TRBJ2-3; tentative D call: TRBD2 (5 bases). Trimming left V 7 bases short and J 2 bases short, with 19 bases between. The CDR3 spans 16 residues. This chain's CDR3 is CASTPASGPNTDTQYF. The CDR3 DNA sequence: TGTGCCAGCACCCCGGCAAGCGGTCCTAACACAGATACGCAGTATTTT.

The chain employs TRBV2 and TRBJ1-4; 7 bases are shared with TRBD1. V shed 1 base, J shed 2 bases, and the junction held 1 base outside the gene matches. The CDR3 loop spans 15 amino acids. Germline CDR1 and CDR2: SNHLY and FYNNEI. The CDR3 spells CASSEGDSTNEKLFF. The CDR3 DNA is TGTGCCAGCAGTGAAGGGGACAGTACTAATGAAAAACTGTTTTTT.

This chain's CDR3 is CASSQTGIQETQYF. The CDR3 DNA reads as TGCGCCAGCAGCCAAACGGGGATCCAAGAGACCCAGTACTTC. The chain uses TRBV4-1 and TRBJ2-5; maybe TRBD2 (5 bases). This CDR3 contains 14 residues. Germline-derived CDR1 and CDR2 are MGHRA and YSYEKL. V lost 2 bases and J lost 1, with 8 bases in between.

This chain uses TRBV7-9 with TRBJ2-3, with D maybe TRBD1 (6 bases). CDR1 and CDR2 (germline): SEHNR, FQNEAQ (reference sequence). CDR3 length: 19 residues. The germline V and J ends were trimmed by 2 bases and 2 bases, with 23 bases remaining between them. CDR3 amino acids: CASSLKVPLSGHPTDTQYF. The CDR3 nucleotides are TGTGCCAGCAGCTTAAAAGTCCCCCTCTCGGGACACCCCACAGATACGCAGTATTTT.

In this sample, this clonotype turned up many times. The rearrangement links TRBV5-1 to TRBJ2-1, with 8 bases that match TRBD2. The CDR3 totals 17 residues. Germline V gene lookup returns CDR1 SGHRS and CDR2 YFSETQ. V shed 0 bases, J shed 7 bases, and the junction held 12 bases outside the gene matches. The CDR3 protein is CASSLGVAGLAGNEQFF. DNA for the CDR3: TGCGCCAGCAGCTTGGGGGTAGCGGGGCTCGCAGGGAATGAGCAGTTCTTC.

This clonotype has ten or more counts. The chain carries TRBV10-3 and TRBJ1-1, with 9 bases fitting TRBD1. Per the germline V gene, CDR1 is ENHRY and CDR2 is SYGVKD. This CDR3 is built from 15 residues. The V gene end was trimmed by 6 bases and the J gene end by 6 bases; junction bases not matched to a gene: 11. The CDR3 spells CAIRDGTGSGAEAFF. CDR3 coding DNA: TGTGCCATCAGAGACGGGACAGGGTCGGGAGCTGAAGCTTTCTTT.

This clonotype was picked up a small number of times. In DNA form, the CDR3 reads TGCAGTGCCGCAGGACGCAATTCCTACAATGAGCAGTTCTTC. Amino acid sequence: CSAAGRNSYNEQFF. This rearrangement joins TRBV20-1 to TRBJ2-1; the D is unclear. Trimming took off 6 bases at V and 1 base at J, with 13 bases between the two ends. CDR1 DFQATT and CDR2 SNEGSKA come from the germline V gene (reference sequence). CDR3 length: 14 residues.

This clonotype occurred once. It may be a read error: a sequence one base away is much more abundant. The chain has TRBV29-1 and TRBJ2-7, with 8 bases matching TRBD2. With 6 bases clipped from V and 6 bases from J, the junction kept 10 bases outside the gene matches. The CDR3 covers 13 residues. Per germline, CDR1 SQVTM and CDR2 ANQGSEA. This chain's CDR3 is CSVGLVGDSEQYF. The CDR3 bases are TGCAGCGTGGGACTAGTGGGGGATAGCGAGCAGTACTTC.

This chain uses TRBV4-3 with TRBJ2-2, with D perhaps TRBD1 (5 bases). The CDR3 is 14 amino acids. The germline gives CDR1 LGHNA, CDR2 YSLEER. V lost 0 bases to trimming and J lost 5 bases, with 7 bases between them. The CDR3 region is CASSQDRATGELFF. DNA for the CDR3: TGCGCCAGCAGCCAAGACAGGGCTACCGGGGAGCTGTTTTTT.

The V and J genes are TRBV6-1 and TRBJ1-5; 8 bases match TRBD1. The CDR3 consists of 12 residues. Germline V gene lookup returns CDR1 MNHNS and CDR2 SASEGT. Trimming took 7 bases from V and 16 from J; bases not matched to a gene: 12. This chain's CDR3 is CASTNGQGFIHF. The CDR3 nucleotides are TGTGCCAGCACCAACGGACAGGGATTCATCCATTTT.

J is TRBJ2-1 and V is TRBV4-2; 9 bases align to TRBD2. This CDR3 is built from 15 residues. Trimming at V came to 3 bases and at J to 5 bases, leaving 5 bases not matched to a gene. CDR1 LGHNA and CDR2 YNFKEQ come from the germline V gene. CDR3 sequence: CASSHAGGPDNEQFF. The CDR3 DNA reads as TGTGCCAGCAGCCACGCGGGAGGGCCCGACAATGAGCAGTTCTTC.

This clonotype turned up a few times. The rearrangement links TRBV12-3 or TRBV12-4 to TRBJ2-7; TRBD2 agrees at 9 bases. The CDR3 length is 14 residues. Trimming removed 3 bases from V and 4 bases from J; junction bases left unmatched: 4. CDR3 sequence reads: CASSFGREGYEQYF. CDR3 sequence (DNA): TGTGCCAGCAGTTTCGGGCGGGAGGGGTACGAGCAGTACTTC.

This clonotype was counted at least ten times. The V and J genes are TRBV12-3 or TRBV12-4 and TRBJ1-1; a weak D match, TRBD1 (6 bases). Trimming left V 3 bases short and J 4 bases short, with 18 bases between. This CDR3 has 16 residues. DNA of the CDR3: TGTGCCAGCAGTTTCGTCATGGGGGGCGGGACCACTGAAGCTTTCTTT. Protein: CASSFVMGGGTTEAFF.

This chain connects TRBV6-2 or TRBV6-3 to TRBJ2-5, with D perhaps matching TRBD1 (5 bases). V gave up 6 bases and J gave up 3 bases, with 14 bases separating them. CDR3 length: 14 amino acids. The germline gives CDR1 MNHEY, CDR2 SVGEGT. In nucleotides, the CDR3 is TGTGCCAGCAGACCCCTTGGGGCCGAAGAGACCCAGTACTTC. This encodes CASRPLGAEETQYF.

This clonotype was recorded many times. The CDR3 DNA is TGTGCCAGCAGCCAAGGGGATCCGGGAGCCTACGAGCAGTACTTC. Its translation: CASSQGDPGAYEQYF. The gene calls are TRBV3-1 and TRBJ2-7, with TRBD2 as a possible D gene (6 bases). V was trimmed by 1 base and J by 2 bases, leaving 12 bases between them. This CDR3 is 15 amino acids long. Germline lookup yields CDR1 LGHDT and CDR2 YNNKEL (reference sequence).

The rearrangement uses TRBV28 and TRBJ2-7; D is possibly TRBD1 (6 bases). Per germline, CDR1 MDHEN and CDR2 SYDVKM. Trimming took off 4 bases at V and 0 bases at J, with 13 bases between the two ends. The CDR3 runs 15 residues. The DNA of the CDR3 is TGTGCCAGCAGTTCCGGGACATTGAGCTCCTACGAGCAGTACTTC. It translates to CASSSGTLSSYEQYF.

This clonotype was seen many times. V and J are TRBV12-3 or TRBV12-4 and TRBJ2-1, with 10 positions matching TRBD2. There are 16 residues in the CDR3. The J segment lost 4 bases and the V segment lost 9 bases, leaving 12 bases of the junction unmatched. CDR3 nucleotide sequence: TGTGCCAGTTTCAGGACCGGGACTAGCGTGTACAATGAGCAGTTCTTC. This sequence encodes CASFRTGTSVYNEQFF.

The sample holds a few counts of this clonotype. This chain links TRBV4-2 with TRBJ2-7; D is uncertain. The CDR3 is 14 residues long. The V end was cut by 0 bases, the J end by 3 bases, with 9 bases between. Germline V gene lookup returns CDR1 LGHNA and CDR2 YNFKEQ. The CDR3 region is CASSQDGDYYEQYF. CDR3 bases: TGTGCCAGCAGCCAAGATGGGGATTACTACGAGCAGTACTTC.

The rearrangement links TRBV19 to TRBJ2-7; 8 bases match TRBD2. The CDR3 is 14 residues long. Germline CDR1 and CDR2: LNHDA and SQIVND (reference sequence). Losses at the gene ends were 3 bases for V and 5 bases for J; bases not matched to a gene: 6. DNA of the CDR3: TGTGCCAGTAGTATGGGACTAGTCCCCCACGAGCAGTACTTC. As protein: CASSMGLVPHEQYF. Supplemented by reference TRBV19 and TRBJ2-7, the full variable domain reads DGGITQSPKYLFRKEGQNVTLSCEQNLNHDAMYWYRQDPGQGLRLIYYSQIVNDFQKGDIAEGYSVSREKKESFPLTVTSAQKNPTAFYLCASSMGLVPHEQYFGPGTRLTVT.

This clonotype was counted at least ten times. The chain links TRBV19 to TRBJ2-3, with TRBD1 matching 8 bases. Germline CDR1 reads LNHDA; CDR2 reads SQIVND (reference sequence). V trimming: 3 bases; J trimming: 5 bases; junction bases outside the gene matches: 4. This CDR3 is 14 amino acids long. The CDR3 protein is CASSMDRVGDTQYF. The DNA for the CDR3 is TGTGCCAGTAGTATGGACAGGGTCGGAGATACGCAGTATTTT.

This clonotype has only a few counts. DNA of the CDR3: TGTGCCAGCAGTGTGGAAACAGGCGGAGGGGCTACGGTAAAGTACTTC. Translating it yields CASSVETGGGATVKYF. J is TRBJ2-5 and V is TRBV2; possibly TRBD2 for D (6 bases). Trimming took off 4 bases at V and 12 bases at J, with 27 bases between the two ends. Germline V lookup: CDR1 SNHLY, CDR2 FYNNEI. The CDR3 runs to 16 residues.

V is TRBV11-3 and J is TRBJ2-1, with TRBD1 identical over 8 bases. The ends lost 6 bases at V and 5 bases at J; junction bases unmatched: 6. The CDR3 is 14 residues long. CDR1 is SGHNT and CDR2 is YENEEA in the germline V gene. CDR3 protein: CASSSGTGNNEQFF. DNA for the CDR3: TGTGCCAGCAGTTCCGGGACAGGTAACAATGAGCAGTTCTTC.

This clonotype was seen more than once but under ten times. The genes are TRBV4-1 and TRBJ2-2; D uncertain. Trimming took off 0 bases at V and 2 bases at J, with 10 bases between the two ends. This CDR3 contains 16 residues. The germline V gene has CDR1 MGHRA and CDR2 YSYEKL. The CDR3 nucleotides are TGCGCCAGCAGCCAAGATCGGGCCAGAAACACCGGGGAGCTGTTTTTT. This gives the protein CASSQDRARNTGELFF.